This TCR beta chain was retrieved from a study of untreated major depressive disorder. CDR3 length: 15 residues. V shed 3 bases and J shed 2 bases, with 10 bases lying between them. Germline lookup yields CDR1 SGHTA and CDR2 FQGNSA. Produced via immunoSEQ multiplex PCR; TCRdb's table is partial and in-frame only. Of tens of thousands of clones in the sample, 90% to 95% were seen once. The material sequenced was CD4+ T cells from PBMCs. The chain uses TRBV7-2 and TRBJ1-4; D unresolved. This receptor was taken from a man aged 25-45 years in good health. CDR3 coding DNA: TGTGCCAGCAGCTTTCGTAGGGTGACTAATGAAAAACTGTTTTTT. It specifies CASSFRRVTNEKLFF.